A single sample gave rise to the 3 T cell receptor beta chains below, sequenced in a study of shared clonotypes between healthy human individuals. TCRdb's copy holds only in-frame clones and misses some; the assay was immunoSEQ multiplex PCR. The sample consists of around 500,000 clones, 65% to 80% of them appearing once. Sequenced material: PBMCs. These TCRs come from a woman in her 40s in good health. Some clones in this sample may be carry-over from other donors' samples.

This rearrangement joins TRBV6-1 to TRBJ2-2; 7 nucleotides match TRBD2. CDR3 length: 14 residues. V lost 8 bases, J lost 9 bases, and 12 bases stayed unmatched. From germline, CDR1 is MNHNS and CDR2 SASEGT. The CDR3 DNA reads TGTGCCAGCTCGGGGGAGGGTTATGGCCGGGAGCTGTTTTTT. Translated: CASSGEGYGRELFF.

The CDR3 sequence: CASSPGTSLGEKLFF. The CDR3 DNA reads TGTGCCAGCAGCCCAGGGACAAGCTTGGGGGAAAAACTGTTTTTT. The genes are TRBV9 and TRBJ1-4; tentative D call: TRBD1 (6 bases). The CDR3 covers 15 residues. The V end lost 4 bases, the J end lost 8 bases, and 18 bases lay between the germline ends. CDR1 and CDR2 from the germline V gene are SGDLS and YYNGEE.

The V and J genes are TRBV23-1 and TRBJ2-5, with TRBD1 matching 8 bases. TRBV23-1 belongs to the ORF category, with a function that is uncertain. Trimming removed 0 bases from V and 3 bases from J; junction bases left unmatched: 0. The CDR3 is 14 residues long. The CDR3 DNA is TGCGCCAGCAGTCAATCGACAGGGGAAGAGACCCAGTACTTC. It specifies CASSQSTGEETQYF.